The next 30 T cell receptor beta chains were all read from a single sample in a study of blood T cell repertoires in COVID-19. Using immunoSEQ multiplex PCR, the repertoire was profiled, and TCRdb retains in-frame clones only, with some absent. The table includes about 68,000 clones, more than 85% detected once. Sequenced material: peripheral blood. The origin of the receptors is a man aged 40-49 years with COVID-19, enrolled during active disease.

The rearrangement links TRBV5-4 to TRBJ2-5; TRBD2 matches 11 bases. CDR1 is SGHNT, CDR2 YYREEE, per germline (reference sequence). Trimming at V came to 4 bases and at J to 1 base, leaving 3 bases not matched to a gene. The CDR3 length is 15 residues. The CDR3 DNA is TGTGCCAGCAGCCTCCTAGCGGGGGGCCAAGAGACCCAGTACTTC. Its protein is CASSLLAGGQETQYF.

This chain uses TRBV30 with TRBJ1-6; 10 bases align to TRBD1. V trimming: 5 bases; J trimming: 7 bases; junction bases outside the gene matches: 2. Germline V lookup: CDR1 GTSNPN, CDR2 SVGIG (reference sequence). The CDR3 length is 13 residues. The CDR3 is CAWGGQGNSPLHF. The CDR3 DNA reads TGTGCCTGGGGGGGACAGGGGAATTCACCCCTCCACTTT.

The rearrangement joins TRBV11-3 to TRBJ2-2, with TRBD2 matching over 12 bases. The CDR3 is 16 amino acids. Germline loops: CDR1 SGHNT, CDR2 YENEEA. The junction had 6 bases not matched to a gene; V was cut back by 3 bases and J by 7 bases. CDR3 in DNA: TGTGCCAGCAGCTTGACCGGGACTAGCGGGCACGGGGAGCTGTTTTTT. Its protein is CASSLTGTSGHGELFF.

This clone is a singleton in its sample. The chain couples TRBV5-6 to TRBJ2-2; a weak D match, TRBD1 (5 bases). This CDR3 comprises 16 residues. Looked up from germline, CDR1 is SGHDT and CDR2 is YYEEEE. V was pared by 1 base and J by 0 bases, with 10 bases between. CDR3 DNA: TGTGCCAGCAGCTTGATCGCAGGGACGAACACCGGGGAGCTGTTTTTT. It specifies CASSLIAGTNTGELFF. Based on the CDR3 plus reference TRBV5-6 and TRBJ2-2, the full variable domain is DAGVTQSPTHLIKTRGQQVTLRCSPKSGHDTVSWYQQALGQGPQFIFQYYEEEERQRGNFPDRFSGHQFPNYSSELNVNALLLGDSALYLCASSLIAGTNTGELFFGEGSRLTVL.

This chain connects TRBV2 to TRBJ1-6; the D gene is possibly TRBD1 (5 bases). CDR1 and CDR2 (germline): SNHLY, FYNNEI. The CDR3 has 12 amino acids. V was pared by 7 bases and J by 10 bases, with 11 bases between. CDR3: CASTGRASPLHF. The CDR3 nucleotides are TGTGCCAGCACAGGGAGGGCATCACCCCTCCACTTT. Variable domain in full (rest from reference TRBV2 and TRBJ1-6): EPEVTQTPSHQVTQMGQEVILRCVPISNHLYFYWYRQILGQKVEFLVSFYNNEISEKSEIFDDQFSVERPDGSNFTLKIRSTKLEDSAMYFCASTGRASPLHFGNGTRLTVT.

The rearrangement links TRBV29-1 to TRBJ1-2, with TRBD1 matching 11 bases. The CDR3 is 14 residues long. With V trimmed by 7 bases and J by 0 bases, 4 bases remained unmatched. Germline V CDR1 and CDR2: SQVTM, ANQGSEA. The CDR3 here is CSDGQGAPNYGYTF. The CDR3 DNA sequence: TGCAGCGATGGACAGGGGGCTCCTAACTATGGCTACACCTTC.

This chain links TRBV5-4 with TRBJ1-2; 8 positions agree with TRBD1. This CDR3 region has 14 residues. The J segment lost 4 bases and the V segment lost 6 bases, leaving 8 bases of the junction unmatched. Germline V gene sequence: CDR1 SGHNT, CDR2 YYREEE (reference sequence). The CDR3 DNA reads as TGTGCCAGCACCGTGGGACAGGCGACCTATGGCTACACCTTC. Translated: CASTVGQATYGYTF.

This sequence joins TRBV18 and TRBJ2-7, with a possible D match to TRBD1 (5 bases). Germline V lookup: CDR1 KGHSH, CDR2 LQKENI. The CDR3 contains 14 residues. V lost 3 bases and J lost 1, with 10 bases in between. CDR3 sequence (DNA): TGTGCCAGCTCACCCGGACAAGATTCCTACGAGCAGTACTTC. Translating it yields CASSPGQDSYEQYF. The whole variable domain, remainder taken from reference TRBV18 and TRBJ2-7, is NAGVMQNPRHLVRRRGQEARLRCSPMKGHSHVYWYRQLPEEGLKFMVYLQKENIIDESGMPKERFSAEFPKEGPSILRIQQVVRGDSAAYFCASSPGQDSYEQYFGPGTRLTVT.

This chain uses TRBV11-2 with TRBJ2-5; D uncertain. The length of the CDR3 is 14 residues. Trimming took off 5 bases at V and 5 bases at J, with 15 bases between the two ends. Germline CDR1 reads SGHAT; CDR2 reads FQNNGV. CDR3 nucleotide sequence: TGTGCCAGCAGCCAATCCCGCGGCATCGAGACCCAGTACTTC. Its translation is CASSQSRGIETQYF.

The J gene is TRBJ2-7, the V gene TRBV5-6, with a weak D call TRBD1 (5 bases). V gave up 0 bases and J gave up 2 bases, with 12 bases separating them. Germline CDR1 is SGHDT and CDR2 is YYEEEE. The CDR3 runs to 15 residues. The CDR3 loop is CASSLAGSYPYEQYF. CDR3 nucleotides: TGTGCCAGCAGCTTGGCAGGGTCATACCCCTACGAGCAGTACTTC. The whole variable domain, filled in from reference TRBV5-6 and TRBJ2-7, reads DAGVTQSPTHLIKTRGQQVTLRCSPKSGHDTVSWYQQALGQGPQFIFQYYEEEERQRGNFPDRFSGHQFPNYSSELNVNALLLGDSALYLCASSLAGSYPYEQYFGPGTRLTVT.

V usage is TRBV29-1 and J usage is TRBJ1-4; the match to TRBD1 covers 8 bases. CDR3 length: 13 amino acids. In germline, CDR1 is SQVTM, CDR2 ANQGSEA. Germline trimming cut 6 bases from V and 8 bases from J; bases unmatched to any gene: 8. CDR3 coding DNA: TGCAGCGTAGCCGGGACAGGACAAGAAAAACTGTTTTTT. This translates into CSVAGTGQEKLFF.

The chain joins TRBV23-1 to TRBJ2-3, with a tentative D call TRBD2 (6 bases). TRBV23-1 belongs to the ORF category, with a function that is uncertain. Trimming cost V 2 bases and J 6 bases, with 6 bases left between them. The CDR3 loop spans 12 amino acids. The chain's CDR3 is CASSQGGDTQYF. CDR3 in DNA: TGCGCCAGCAGTCAAGGGGGGGATACGCAGTATTTT.

J is TRBJ1-3 and V is TRBV2; D remains ambiguous. The CDR3 has 12 residues. V lost 8 bases and J 1 base, leaving 6 bases between the germline ends. Germline V gives CDR1 SNHLY, CDR2 FYNNEI. The CDR3 spells CASVFSGNTIYF. The CDR3 DNA reads as TGTGCCAGCGTATTTTCTGGAAACACCATATATTTT. Using reference TRBV2 and TRBJ1-3 for the parts outside the CDR3, the full variable domain is EPEVTQTPSHQVTQMGQEVILRCVPISNHLYFYWYRQILGQKVEFLVSFYNNEISEKSEIFDDQFSVERPDGSNFTLKIRSTKLEDSAMYFCASVFSGNTIYFGEGSWLTVV.

The chain links TRBV28 to TRBJ2-5; TRBD1 might be the D (5 bases). The length of the CDR3 is 15 residues. Trimming took 5 bases from V and 4 from J, leaving 17 bases between them. Per the germline V gene, CDR1 is MDHEN and CDR2 is SYDVKM. In DNA form, the CDR3 reads TGTGCCAGCAGTGGGGCAGGGAATGTGGGAGAGACCCAGTACTTC. This sequence encodes CASSGAGNVGETQYF.

This clone was detected a few times. The V call is TRBV6-1, the J call TRBJ1-4, with 8 bases lining up with TRBD1. CDR3 length equals 19 residues. Germline V gives CDR1 MNHNS, CDR2 SASEGT. With 3 bases clipped from V and 0 bases from J, the junction kept 12 bases outside the gene matches. The CDR3 region is CASSDRGTGLSPTNEKLFF. Here the CDR3 DNA reads TGTGCCAGCAGTGATAGGGGGACAGGCCTATCCCCAACTAATGAAAAACTGTTTTTT.

The chain carries TRBV10-1 and TRBJ1-1, with D maybe TRBD1 (6 bases). The CDR3 consists of 13 residues. V was cut by 0 bases and J by 10 bases, with 12 bases left in between. Germline-derived CDR1 and CDR2 are WNHNN and SYGVQD (reference sequence). CDR3 region: CASSESGGLRAFF. The CDR3 nucleotides are TGCGCCAGCAGTGAGTCGGGGGGGCTTCGAGCTTTCTTT.

J is TRBJ1-6 and V is TRBV6-5; 10 positions agree with TRBD1. V trimming: 0 bases; J trimming: 9 bases; junction bases outside the gene matches: 2. The CDR3 is made up of 15 amino acids. The germline V gene has CDR1 MNHEY and CDR2 SVGAGI. This CDR3 is CASSYSGQGTSPLHF. The CDR3 DNA sequence: TGTGCCAGCAGTTACTCGGGACAGGGGACTTCACCCCTCCACTTT.

The chain is built from TRBV2 and TRBJ2-7, with D tentatively TRBD1 (6 bases). CDR1 and CDR2 from the germline V gene are SNHLY and FYNNEI. Trimming took 1 base from V and 0 from J, leaving 7 bases between them. The CDR3 spans 14 residues. The CDR3 DNA follows: TGTGCCAGCAGTGAAGGACAGGACTCCTACGAGCAGTACTTC. Translation: CASSEGQDSYEQYF.

V and J are TRBV2 and TRBJ2-7, with TRBD2 identical over 8 bases. The CDR3 has 17 residues. Germline V gene lookup returns CDR1 SNHLY and CDR2 FYNNEI. V was pared by 6 bases and J by 6 bases, with 19 bases of the junction left unmatched. CDR3: CASREGSGSSGVSEQYF. CDR3 coding DNA: TGTGCCAGCAGGGAGGGTTCCGGCAGTAGCGGGGTTTCCGAGCAGTACTTC.

A single count supports this clone. The V gene is TRBV5-6, the J gene TRBJ1-1; TRBD1 matches at 7 bases. CDR3 size: 15 residues. Trimming took 0 bases from V and 4 from J; bases not matched to a gene: 6. The germline gives CDR1 SGHDT, CDR2 YYEEEE. The CDR3 nucleotides read TGTGCCAGCAGCTTGGCACTGACAGGGTCCACTGAAGCTTTCTTT. Encoded protein: CASSLALTGSTEAFF. Based on the CDR3 plus reference TRBV5-6 and TRBJ1-1, the full variable domain is DAGVTQSPTHLIKTRGQQVTLRCSPKSGHDTVSWYQQALGQGPQFIFQYYEEEERQRGNFPDRFSGHQFPNYSSELNVNALLLGDSALYLCASSLALTGSTEAFFGQGTRLTVV.

The J gene is TRBJ1-2, the V gene TRBV10-3; 9 bases line up with TRBD1. Germline lookup yields CDR1 ENHRY and CDR2 SYGVKD. The V segment lost 5 bases and the J segment 7 bases; nucleotides outside the gene matches: 11. The CDR3 loop spans 15 amino acids. For the CDR3, the DNA is TGTGCCATCAGTCGACAGGGGGTGCCCGCCGGTGGCTACACCTTC. Translation: CAISRQGVPAGGYTF.

V gene TRBV5-1 combines with J gene TRBJ1-2; 8 bases line up with TRBD1. The CDR3 contains 15 residues. Germline CDR1 and CDR2: SGHRS and YFSETQ. V lost 0 bases to trimming and J lost 4 bases; unmatched junction nucleotides: 5. The CDR3 protein is CASSLARGQGYGYTF. In DNA, the CDR3 is TGCGCCAGCAGCTTGGCCAGGGGGCAGGGCTATGGCTACACCTTC.

This clone was seen a single time. The chain couples TRBV5-1 to TRBJ1-1, with D tentatively TRBD1 (5 bases). The CDR3 is made up of 14 amino acids. CDR1 SGHRS and CDR2 YFSETQ come from the germline V gene. Trimming cost V 2 bases and J 1 base, with 9 bases left between them. The CDR3 loop reads CASSFQGGNTEAFF. CDR3 bases: TGCGCCAGCAGCTTCCAGGGTGGGAACACTGAAGCTTTCTTT.

This sequence joins TRBV20-1 and TRBJ2-2; tentatively, D is TRBD1 or TRBD2 (6 bases each). Germline V gives CDR1 DFQATT, CDR2 SNEGSKA (reference sequence). Trimming stripped 5 bases from V and 6 bases from J, with 13 bases between. The CDR3 loop spans 13 amino acids. CDR3 sequence reads: CSAGGGRAGELFF. In nucleotides, the CDR3 is TGCAGTGCTGGTGGGGGGCGCGCCGGGGAGCTGTTTTTT.

The chain employs TRBV6-6 and TRBJ2-1; 10 bases map to TRBD1. The V gene end was trimmed by 6 bases and the J gene end by 7 bases; junction bases not matched to a gene: 9. CDR3 length: 15 residues. Per the germline V gene, CDR1 is MNHNY and CDR2 is SVGAGI (reference sequence). The CDR3 spells CASSLPDRGKNEQFF. The CDR3 nucleotides are TGTGCCAGCAGCCTCCCGGACAGGGGGAAAAATGAGCAGTTCTTC.

This chain connects TRBV2 to TRBJ2-3; TRBD2 matches at 7 bases. Germline CDR1 is SNHLY and CDR2 is FYNNEI. The CDR3 sequence is 13 residues long. The V segment lost 8 bases and the J segment 0 bases; nucleotides outside the gene matches: 2. CDR3 region: CASGGESTDTQYF. The CDR3 DNA reads as TGTGCCAGCGGGGGGGAAAGCACAGATACGCAGTATTTT.

The V and J genes are TRBV5-1 and TRBJ2-1; no clear D gene. The germline V gene encodes CDR1 SGHRS and CDR2 YFSETQ. V lost 0 bases, J lost 5 bases, and 6 bases lay in between. The CDR3 length is 13 residues. The CDR3 DNA is TGCGCCAGCAGCTTGGCTACAGACAATGAGCAGTTCTTC. It encodes CASSLATDNEQFF.

The chain combines TRBV30 with TRBJ2-1; D is unclear. Trimming took off 0 bases at V and 9 bases at J, with 15 bases between the two ends. The CDR3 runs 14 residues. CDR1 and CDR2 (germline): GTSNPN, SVGIG (reference sequence). The chain's CDR3 is CAWSVLRVMGEQFF. CDR3 DNA: TGTGCCTGGAGTGTACTCCGGGTAATGGGTGAGCAGTTCTTC. Full variable domain (missing parts from reference TRBV30 and TRBJ2-1): SQTIHQWPATLVQPVGSPLSLECTVEGTSNPNLYWYRQAAGRGLQLLFYSVGIGQISSEVPQNLSASRPQDRQFILSSKKLLLSDSGFYLCAWSVLRVMGEQFFGPGTRLTVL.

This sequence joins TRBV10-1 and TRBJ2-3; TRBD2 matches 7 bases. CDR1 and CDR2 (germline): WNHNN, SYGVQD (reference sequence). V gave up 4 bases and J gave up 1 base; unmatched junction bases: 5. The length of the CDR3 is 15 residues. CDR3 coding DNA: TGCGCCAGCAGTGTTGGTGCGGGGGGCACAGATACGCAGTATTTT. Its translation is CASSVGAGGTDTQYF.

This chain joins TRBV6-5 and TRBJ1-5; D gene unclear. Trimming removed 6 bases from V and 7 bases from J, with 13 bases in between. The CDR3 is 13 residues long. Germline values: CDR1 MNHEY, CDR2 SVGAGI. The CDR3 protein is CASRQAWAQPQHF. The CDR3 coding sequence is TGTGCCAGCAGGCAGGCGTGGGCCCAGCCCCAGCATTTT.